A single T cell receptor beta chain is shown here with its context. Its antigen is not yet known. The junction differs from germline at one of its ends, possibly a read error. Genomic DNA was isolated from the sorted cells so that the TCRbeta CDR3 region could be sequenced. The immunoSEQ Assay was used to sequence the TCRbeta CDR3 regions. Drawn from immuneACCESS, this table holds only the in-frame rearrangements with V and J called that TCRdb kept. Clones are partly lost; checked studies trace under half to an unresolved V gene and leave the rest unexplained. Counted in this sample were tens of thousands of clones; around 90% of them appeared once. The ten biggest clones cover under 20% of the sample. These data originate in a study of OX40 agonist ivuxolimab in advanced cancers. Describing the broader study: Ivuxolimab, which targeted the costimulatory receptor OX40 (CD134), was an agonistic, fully human IgG2 monoclonal antibody. The point of sequencing TCRbeta in the periphery was to test whether ivuxolimab changed TCR sequence diversity and drove clonal T-cell expansion. In the dose-escalation cohort, 82.7% of patients were male, and the mean age was roughly 60 years, with a range of roughly 23 to 85. Partial responses occurred in three dose-escalation patients: two with cutaneous melanoma and one with hepatocellular carcinoma. Of the approximately 50 dose-escalation patients, hepatocellular carcinoma was present in 19, melanoma in roughly 15, renal cell carcinoma in 9 and head and neck cancer in 9. Patients were allowed to have had prior anti-PD-1, anti-PD-L1 or anti-CTLA-4 therapy, and approximately 40% of the dose-escalation patients had previously received checkpoint inhibitors. The paper describes the monotherapy dose-escalation part (N of about 47 patients) of the phase I trial of ivuxolimab. Intravenous ivuxolimab was administered to patients every 2 weeks at six dose levels: 0.01, 0.1, 0.3, 1.5, 3 and 10 mg/kg. General study outcomes and caveats: In partial responders in the 0.1-3.0 mg/kg groups, normalized peripheral clonal expansion was found to be among the lowest, especially among CD8+ T cells. Which antigens the clonally expanded peripheral T cells were specific for was not determined. Low levels of normalized T-cell clonal expansion were also seen in some patients who did not respond. At doses of 0.1 to 3.0 mg/kg, clonal expansion of both CD4+ and CD8+ T cells in blood was seen between baseline and week 6. After ivuxolimab, expanded clones were on average more numerous among CD8+ T cells than among CD4+ T cells.

The trial excluded patients who had a history of autoimmune disease or were on systemic immunosuppression. In every dose cohort, peripheral blood was drawn for TCR sequencing at baseline, cycle 4 day 1, and cycle 7 day 1. Samples were obtained from an open-label, multicenter, first-in-human phase I dose-escalation trial of ivuxolimab. The trial enrolled adults with locally advanced or metastatic head and neck squamous cell, hepatocellular, melanoma or renal cell carcinoma. CD4+ and CD8+ T cells were sorted separately from peripheral blood before TCR sequencing. The source of this sequence is an adult with an advanced solid tumor such as melanoma, head and neck, liver or kidney cancer. The sample here was CD4+ or CD8+ T cells sorted from blood, taken in a trial of the OX40 agonist ivuxolimab.

The DNA is as follows: TGTGCCAGCAGCTTATCCAATGAGCAGTTCTTC. Its translation is CASSLSNEQFF. The rearrangement combines TRBV28 with TRBJ2-1, with the D segment identity uncertain. Measured from the cysteine to the phenylalanine, the CDR3 is 11 residues long. Only CDR3 DNA is held: 33 bases, read in frame from base 1. Taken from the germline V gene, the CDR1 and CDR2 loops are MDHEN and SYDVKM. With the portions outside the CDR3 filled from the reference TRBV28 and TRBJ2-1 genes, the complete variable region becomes DVKVTQSSRYLVKRTGEKVFLECVQDMDHENMFWYRQDPGLGLRLIYFSYDVKMKEKGDIPEGYSVSREKKERFSLILESASTNQTSMYLCASSLSNEQFFGPGTRLTVL.